These T cell receptor beta chains were read from a single sample in a study of cytomegalovirus exposure and HLA in healthy donors. The repertoire was sequenced with immunoSEQ multiplex PCR; TCRdb's copy has only in-frame clones and lacks some. The table lists 150,000 to 200,000 clones, just over 75% of them singletons. The sequenced sample consisted of PBMCs. The source of these receptors is a man under 40 in good health and CMV-seronegative. The CDR3 runs from the conserved cysteine through the conserved F or W.

J: TRBJ1-3; V: TRBV4-2; CDR3: CASSQETGRNTIYF
J: TRBJ2-1; V: TRBV7-2; CDR3: CASSFDRVYNEQFF
J: TRBJ2-7; V: TRBV5-5; CDR3: CASSFSAGVNEQYF
J: TRBJ2-6; V: TRBV5-1; CDR3: CASSRDSSGANVLTF
J: TRBJ1-1; V: TRBV9; CDR3: CASVQVTEAFF
J: TRBJ2-1; V: TRBV5-6; CDR3: CASSQEGWNEQFF
J: TRBJ1-2; V: TRBV27; CDR3: CASRKSGTGFYGYTF
J: TRBJ2-7; V: TRBV7-8; CDR3: CASSRRTSYYEQYF
J: TRBJ2-5; V: TRBV7-2; CDR3: CASSLGVGAYMTQYF
J: TRBJ1-2; V: TRBV18; CDR3: CASSPSDRLYGYTF
J: TRBJ2-7; V: TRBV28; CDR3: CASSTAGQRIYEQYF
J: TRBJ2-7; V: TRBV25-1; CDR3: CASSERAYEQYF
J: TRBJ2-7; V: TRBV11-2; CDR3: CASSSVGASGPYEQYF
J: TRBJ2-7; V: TRBV5-1; CDR3: CASGGLTSGSPHEQYF
J: TRBJ2-1; V: TRBV28; CDR3: CASSSRGGWHEQFF
J: TRBJ2-3; V: TRBV28; CDR3: CASSFRGRDSTDTQYF
J: TRBJ2-3; V: TRBV27; CDR3: CASSSAGLAGGDTQYF
J: TRBJ2-7; V: TRBV4-1; CDR3: CASSSPGLAGGNYEQYF
J: TRBJ2-2; V: TRBV7-2; CDR3: CASSATGGFSTGELFF
J: TRBJ1-5; V: TRBV6-5; CDR3: CASSQLYSNQPQHF
J: TRBJ2-1; V: TRBV7-9; CDR3: CASSWVGSMDEQFF
J: TRBJ2-3; V: TRBV2; CDR3: CASSGREAGDTQYF
J: TRBJ2-1; V: TRBV2; CDR3: CASSVDSGSSYNEQFF
J: TRBJ2-1; V: TRBV5-1; CDR3: CASSLTSIYEQFF
J: TRBJ2-7; V: TRBV10-3; CDR3: CAIMRTSGSYEQYF
J: TRBJ2-2; V: TRBV7-9; CDR3: CASNPVRVYTGELFF
J: TRBJ1-6; V: TRBV5-4; CDR3: CASSLDVQGYNSPLHF
J: TRBJ1-2; V: TRBV14; CDR3: CASSRTGPYGYTF
J: TRBJ2-6; V: TRBV5-6; CDR3: CASSFSPGLSGANVLTF
J: TRBJ2-7; V: TRBV10-2; CDR3: CASSELAGSYEQYF
J: TRBJ1-4; V: TRBV5-4; CDR3: CASSLEGAGEKLFF
J: TRBJ2-7; V: TRBV28; CDR3: CASGTSGFPYEQYF